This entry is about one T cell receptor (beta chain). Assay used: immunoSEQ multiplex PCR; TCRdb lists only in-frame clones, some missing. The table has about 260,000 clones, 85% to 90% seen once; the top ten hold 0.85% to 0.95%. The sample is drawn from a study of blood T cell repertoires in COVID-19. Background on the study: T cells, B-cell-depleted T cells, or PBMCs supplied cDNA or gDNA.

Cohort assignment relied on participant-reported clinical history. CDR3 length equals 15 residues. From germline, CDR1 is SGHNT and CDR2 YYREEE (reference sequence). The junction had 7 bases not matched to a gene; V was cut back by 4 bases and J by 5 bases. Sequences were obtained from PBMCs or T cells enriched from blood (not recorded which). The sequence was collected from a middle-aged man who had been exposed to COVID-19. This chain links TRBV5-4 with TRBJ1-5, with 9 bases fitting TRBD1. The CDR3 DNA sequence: TGTGCCAGCAGCCCGGACAGGGGAGGACATCAGCCCCAGCATTTT. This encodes CASSPDRGGHQPQHF.